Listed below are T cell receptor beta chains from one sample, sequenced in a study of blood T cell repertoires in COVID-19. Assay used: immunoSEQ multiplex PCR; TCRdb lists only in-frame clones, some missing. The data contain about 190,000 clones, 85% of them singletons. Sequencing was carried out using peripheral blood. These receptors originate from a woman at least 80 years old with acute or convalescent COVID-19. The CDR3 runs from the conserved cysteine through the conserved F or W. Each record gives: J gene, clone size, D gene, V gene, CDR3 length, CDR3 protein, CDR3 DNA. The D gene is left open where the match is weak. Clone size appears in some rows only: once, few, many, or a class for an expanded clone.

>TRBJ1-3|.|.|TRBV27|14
CASSPGNKRNTIYF
TGTGCCAGCAGTCCAGGCAACAAGCGGAACACCATATATTTT
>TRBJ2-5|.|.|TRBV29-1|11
CSAPSGETQYF
TGCAGCGCCCCCTCCGGGGAGACCCAGTACTTC
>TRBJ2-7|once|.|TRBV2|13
CASSEVRLGEQYF
TGTGCCAGCAGTGAGGTCAGGCTTGGAGAGCAGTACTTC
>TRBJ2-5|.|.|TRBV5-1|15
CASSLVPGRGETQYF
TGCGCCAGCAGCTTGGTACCCGGGAGAGGAGAGACCCAGTACTTC
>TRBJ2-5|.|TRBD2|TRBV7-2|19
CASSLGTGTSGRYQETQYF
TGTGCCAGCAGCTTAGGTACCGGGACTAGCGGGAGGTACCAAGAGACCCAGTACTTC
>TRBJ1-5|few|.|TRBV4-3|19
CASSQDIVAGGSLPQPQHF
TGCGCCAGCAGCCAAGATATTGTTGCGGGGGGCAGCTTACCTCAGCCCCAGCATTTT
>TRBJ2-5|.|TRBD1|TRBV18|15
CASSRPGQVGETQYF
TGTGCCAGCTCACGCCCCGGACAGGTCGGGGAGACCCAGTACTTC
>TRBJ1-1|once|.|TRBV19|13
CASSILEGTEAFF
TGTGCCAGTAGTATATTGGAGGGCACTGAAGCTTTCTTT
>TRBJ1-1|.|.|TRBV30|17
CAWRARWGRTLNTEAFF
TGTGCCTGGAGAGCCAGGTGGGGCCGTACTTTGAACACTGAAGCTTTCTTT
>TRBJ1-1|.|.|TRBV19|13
CASSRPDSYEAFF
TGTGCCAGTAGTCGACCGGACAGCTATGAAGCTTTCTTT
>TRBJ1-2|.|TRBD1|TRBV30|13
CAWSIGTGNGYTF
TGTGCCTGGAGCATCGGGACAGGGAATGGCTACACCTTC
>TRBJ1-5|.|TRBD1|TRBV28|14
CASSPDRGYQPQHF
TGTGCCAGCAGCCCCGACAGGGGGTATCAGCCCCAGCATTTT
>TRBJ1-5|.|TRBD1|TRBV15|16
CATSSDRDSGNQPQHF
TGTGCCACCAGCAGCGACAGGGATTCGGGCAATCAGCCCCAGCATTTT
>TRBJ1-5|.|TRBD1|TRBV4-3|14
CASSHKQGDQPQHF
TGCGCCAGCAGCCACAAGCAGGGGGACCAGCCCCAGCATTTT
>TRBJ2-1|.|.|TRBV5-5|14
CASSLVGTYNEQFF
TGTGCCAGCAGCTTAGTCGGGACCTACAATGAGCAGTTCTTC
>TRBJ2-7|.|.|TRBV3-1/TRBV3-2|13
CASSLGLVLEQYF
TGTGCCAGCAGCCTGGGACTCGTTTTGGAGCAGTACTTC
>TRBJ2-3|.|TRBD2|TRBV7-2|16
CASSLSSGGSTDTQYF
TGTGCCAGCAGCTTATCTAGCGGAGGTAGCACAGATACGCAGTATTTT
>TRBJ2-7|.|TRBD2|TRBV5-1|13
CASSLAGNYEQYF
TGCGCCAGCAGCCTAGCGGGAAACTACGAGCAGTACTTC
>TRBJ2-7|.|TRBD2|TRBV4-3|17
CASSQASGSPTSRVQYF
TGCGCCAGCAGCCAAGCAAGCGGGAGCCCCACATCTCGGGTGCAGTACTTC
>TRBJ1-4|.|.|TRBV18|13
CASSLGVGEKLFF
TGTGCCAGCTCACTCGGGGTCGGGGAAAAACTGTTTTTT
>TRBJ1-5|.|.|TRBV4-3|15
CASSQEEGSNQPQHF
TGCGCCAGCAGCCAAGAGGAGGGGAGCAATCAGCCCCAGCATTTT
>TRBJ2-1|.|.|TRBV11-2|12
CASSLGVARQFF
TGTGCCAGCAGCTTAGGAGTTGCGCGGCAGTTCTTC
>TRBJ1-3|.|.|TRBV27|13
CATRGHSGNTIYF
TGTGCCACCAGGGGACACTCCGGAAACACCATATATTTT
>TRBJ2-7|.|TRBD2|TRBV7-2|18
CASSSRNTGLAGFYEQYF
TGTGCCAGCAGCTCCAGGAATACGGGACTAGCGGGTTTCTACGAGCAGTACTTC
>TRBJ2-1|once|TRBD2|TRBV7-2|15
CASSSSGLEGYEQFF
TGTGCCAGCAGCTCATCCGGACTAGAAGGGTATGAGCAGTTCTTC
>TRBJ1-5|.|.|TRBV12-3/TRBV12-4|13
CASSRSYSQPQHF
TGTGCCAGCAGTCGGTCTTACAGTCAGCCCCAGCATTTT
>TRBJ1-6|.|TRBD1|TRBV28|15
CASSPVDRDNSPLHF
TGTGCCAGCAGTCCGGTCGACAGGGATAATTCACCCCTCCACTTT
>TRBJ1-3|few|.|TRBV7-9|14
CASSAGRLGNTIYF
TGTGCCAGCAGCGCGGGACGGCTCGGAAACACCATATATTTT
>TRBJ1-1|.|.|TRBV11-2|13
CASRPNRESIAFF
TGTGCCAGCCGCCCCAACAGGGAGTCGATAGCTTTCTTT
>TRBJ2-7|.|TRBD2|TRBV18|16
CASSPLRLAGENEQYF
TGTGCCAGCTCACCTTTACGACTAGCGGGAGAAAACGAGCAGTACTTC
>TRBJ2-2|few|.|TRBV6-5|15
CASCSDKEHTGELFF
TGTGCCAGCTGTTCGGACAAGGAGCACACCGGGGAGCTGTTTTTT
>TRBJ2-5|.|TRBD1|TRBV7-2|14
CASSQDRTQETQYF
TGTGCCAGCAGCCAGGACAGGACCCAAGAGACCCAGTACTTC
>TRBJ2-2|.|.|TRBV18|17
CASSPLSGRGGAGELFF
TGTGCCAGCTCACCACTGTCCGGCAGGGGTGGTGCCGGGGAGCTGTTTTTT
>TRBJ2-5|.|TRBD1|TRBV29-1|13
CSARTGGKETQYF
TGCAGCGCCCGGACAGGGGGGAAGGAGACCCAGTACTTC
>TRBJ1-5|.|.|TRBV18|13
CASSPGRGQPQHF
TGTGCCAGCTCCCCCGGCAGGGGACAGCCCCAGCATTTT
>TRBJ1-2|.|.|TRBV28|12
CASSLPGYGYTF
TGTGCCAGCAGTTTACCCGGCTATGGCTACACCTTC
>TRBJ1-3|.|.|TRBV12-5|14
CASAGMLSGNTIYF
TGTGCTAGTGCAGGGATGCTCTCTGGAAACACCATATATTTT
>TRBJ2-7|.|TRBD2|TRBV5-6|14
CASSTLAGVYEQYF
TGTGCCAGCAGCACTTTAGCGGGAGTCTACGAGCAGTACTTC
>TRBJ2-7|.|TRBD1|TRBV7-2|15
CASSYAGGRGYEQYF
TGTGCCAGCAGCTACGCAGGGGGCCGGGGGTACGAGCAGTACTTC
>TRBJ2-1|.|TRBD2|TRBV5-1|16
CASSLGISGLYNEQFF
TGCGCCAGCAGCTTGGGGATTAGCGGGCTATACAATGAGCAGTTCTTC
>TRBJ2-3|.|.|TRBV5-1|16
CASSLPRQGLTDTQYF
TGCGCCAGCAGCCTCCCAAGACAGGGACTCACAGATACGCAGTATTTT
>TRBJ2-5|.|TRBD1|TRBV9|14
CASSGGTGLETQYF
TGTGCCAGCAGCGGGGGGACAGGGTTAGAGACCCAGTACTTC
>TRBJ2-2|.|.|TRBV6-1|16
CASSESGSRDTGELFF
TGTGCCAGCAGTGAATCAGGGTCTCGGGACACCGGGGAGCTGTTTTTT
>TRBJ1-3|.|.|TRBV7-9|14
CASSVAGSGNTIYF
TGTGCCAGCAGCGTTGCGGGCTCTGGAAACACCATATATTTT
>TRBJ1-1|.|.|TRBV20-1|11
CSARMNTEAFF
TGCAGTGCGAGGATGAACACTGAAGCTTTCTTT
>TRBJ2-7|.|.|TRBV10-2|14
CASSVLGVRDEQYF
TGCGCCAGCAGTGTATTAGGGGTAAGGGACGAGCAGTACTTC
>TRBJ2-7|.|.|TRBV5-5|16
CASSPPGAGARYEQYF
TGTGCCAGCAGCCCCCCAGGGGCGGGAGCGAGGTACGAGCAGTACTTC
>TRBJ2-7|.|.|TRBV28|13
CASSLDRTYEQYF
TGTGCCAGCAGTTTAGACAGAACCTACGAGCAGTACTTC
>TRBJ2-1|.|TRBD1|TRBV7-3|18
CASSSSTGTADMYNEQFF
TGTGCCAGCAGCTCCTCAACCGGGACAGCGGATATGTACAATGAGCAGTTCTTC
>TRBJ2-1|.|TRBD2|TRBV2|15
CASSDWLAGGSEQFF
TGTGCCAGCAGTGACTGGCTAGCGGGAGGAAGTGAGCAGTTCTTC
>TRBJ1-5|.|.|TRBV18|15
CASSPGQLSNQPQHF
TGTGCCAGCTCACCCGGACAGCTTAGCAATCAGCCCCAGCATTTT
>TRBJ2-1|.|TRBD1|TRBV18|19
CASSPRGQGFSSTYNEQFF
TGTGCCAGCTCACCGAGAGGACAGGGGTTCTCGTCCACCTACAATGAGCAGTTCTTC
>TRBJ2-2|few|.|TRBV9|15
CASSVGAANTGELFF
TGTGCCAGCAGCGTAGGGGCAGCGAACACCGGGGAGCTGTTTTTT
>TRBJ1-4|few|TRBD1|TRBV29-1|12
CSVTGSNEKLFF
TGCAGCGTGACAGGGTCTAATGAAAAACTGTTTTTT
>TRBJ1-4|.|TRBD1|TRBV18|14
CASSPFRDSEKKFF
TGTGCCAGCTCACCCTTCCGGGACAGTGAAAAAAAGTTTTTT
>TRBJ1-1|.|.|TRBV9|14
CASSGHRENTEAFF
TGTGCCAGCAGCGGCCACAGGGAGAACACTGAAGCTTTCTTT
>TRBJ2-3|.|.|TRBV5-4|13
CASSLSGTDTQYF
TGTGCCAGCAGCTTGTCAGGGACAGATACGCAGTATTTT
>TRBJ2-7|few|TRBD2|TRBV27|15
CASSSFGRSSYEQYF
TGTGCCAGCAGTTCTTTCGGGAGGAGCTCCTACGAGCAGTACTTC
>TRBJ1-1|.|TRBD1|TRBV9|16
CASSAGPGQGFAEAFF
TGTGCCAGCAGCGCGGGACCGGGACAGGGCTTCGCTGAAGCTTTCTTT
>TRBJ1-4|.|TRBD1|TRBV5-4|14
CASTTGTGFEKLFF
TGTGCCAGCACCACCGGGACAGGGTTCGAAAAACTGTTTTTT